The rows below give T cell receptor beta chains drawn from one sample of a study of cytomegalovirus exposure and HLA in healthy donors. Clones were read by immunoSEQ multiplex PCR, and TCRdb kept only the in-frame ones, dropping some. The table lists under 200,000 clones, approximately 78% of them singletons. Sequencing input: PBMCs. These receptor sequences come from a young woman in good health and CMV-seronegative. The CDR3 runs from the conserved cysteine through the conserved F or W. The D gene is left open where the match is weak. Some rows have no size entry. The others give once, few or many, or a class for an expanded clone.

v_call,j_call,d_call,clone_size,cdr3_aa,cdr3_nt
TRBV12-5,TRBJ1-1,.,once,CASGLTGEMNTEAFF,TGTGCTAGTGGTTTGACAGGAGAAATGAACACTGAAGCCTTCTTT
TRBV6-5,TRBJ2-7,.,.,CASSYSTRHEQYF,TGTGCCAGCAGTTACTCGACTAGGCACGAGCAGTACTTC
TRBV28,TRBJ2-3,TRBD2,.,CASSFYSGSGTDTQYF,TGTGCCAGCAGTTTTTATAGCGGGAGTGGCACAGATACGCAGTATTTT
TRBV30,TRBJ1-6,.,.,CAFDRNNSPLHF,TGTGCCTTTGACAGAAATAATTCACCCCTCCACTTT
TRBV5-1,TRBJ2-1,TRBD2,.,CASFPQAGGYNEQFF,TGCGCCAGCTTCCCTCAGGCGGGAGGGTACAATGAGCAGTTCTTC
TRBV25-1,TRBJ2-1,TRBD2,.,CASSVAGEWHNEQFF,TGTGCCAGCAGTGTTGCGGGAGAGTGGCACAATGAGCAGTTCTTC
TRBV6-6,TRBJ1-3,TRBD1,.,CASSAPKGQSNTIYF,TGTGCCAGCAGTGCCCCAAAGGGACAGTCCAACACCATATATTTT
TRBV30,TRBJ1-1,.,.,CAWSLRLNTEAFF,TGTGCCTGGTCCCTGCGCCTGAACACTGAAGCTTTCTTT
TRBV11-2,TRBJ2-5,.,.,CASSLNSQETQYF,TGTGCCAGCAGCTTAAACAGCCAAGAGACCCAGTACTTC
TRBV7-6,TRBJ2-7,.,.,CASSLGSGYEQYF,TGTGCCAGCAGCTTAGGTAGCGGCTACGAGCAGTACTTC
TRBV6-1,TRBJ1-1,.,.,CASSETSNTEAFF,TGTGCCAGCAGTGAGACATCTAACACTGAAGCTTTCTTT
TRBV4-1,TRBJ1-6,.,once,CASSQALQGISPLHF,TGCGCCAGCAGCCAAGCTCTACAGGGAATATCACCCCTCCACTTT
TRBV2,TRBJ1-2,.,.,CASHSLIGYTF,TGTGCCAGCCACTCCCTAATTGGCTACACCTTC
TRBV9,TRBJ2-2,.,.,CASSPWSGVLTGELFF,TGTGCCAGCAGCCCCTGGAGCGGAGTGTTAACCGGGGAGCTGTTTTTT
TRBV19,TRBJ2-1,TRBD2,.,CASAGVGNEQFF,TGTGCCAGCGCGGGAGTAGGAAATGAGCAGTTCTTC
TRBV10-3,TRBJ2-7,TRBD2,.,CAISEDSGRSEQYF,TGTGCCATCAGTGAAGATAGCGGGCGGTCCGAGCAGTACTTC
TRBV28,TRBJ2-1,TRBD2,.,CASSRTSGSSNEQFF,TGTGCCAGCAGCCGCACTAGCGGGAGTAGCAATGAGCAGTTCTTC
TRBV15,TRBJ1-5,.,.,CATSRPQGGQPQHF,TGTGCCACCAGCAGGCCCCAGGGAGGTCAGCCCCAGCATTTT
TRBV6-5,TRBJ2-1,.,few,CASTPALTNEQFF,TGTGCCAGCACTCCAGCGTTGACTAATGAGCAGTTCTTC
TRBV28,TRBJ2-1,.,.,CASSLNSPRSYNEQFF,TGTGCCAGCAGTCTCAACTCACCCCGCTCCTACAATGAGCAGTTCTTC
TRBV4-1,TRBJ2-2,TRBD2,.,CASSHSPSGGSGELFF,TGCGCCAGCAGCCATAGCCCTAGCGGGGGTTCCGGGGAGCTGTTTTTT
TRBV18,TRBJ2-5,TRBD2,.,CASSPIDGGETQYF,TGTGCCAGCTCCCCCATTGACGGGGGGGAGACCCAGTACTTC
TRBV14,TRBJ2-1,TRBD2,.,CASRPTLAGGINEQFF,TGTGCCAGCAGGCCAACACTAGCGGGGGGAATCAATGAGCAGTTCTTC
TRBV6-1,TRBJ1-5,.,once,CASSEALGGVNQPQHF,TGTGCCAGCAGTGAAGCCTTAGGGGGGGTCAATCAGCCCCAGCATTTT
TRBV5-8,TRBJ2-1,.,.,CASSPKRGGSRGSYNEQFF,TGTGCCAGCAGCCCGAAGCGTGGTGGCTCCCGGGGCTCCTACAATGAGCAGTTCTTC
TRBV5-1,TRBJ2-7,TRBD1,once,CASSLAGTGSYEQYF,TGCGCCAGCAGCTTGGCCGGGACAGGTAGCTACGAGCAGTACTTC
TRBV28,TRBJ2-7,.,few,CASSATSGGGIGSYEQYF,TGTGCCAGCAGCGCAACCTCGGGGGGCGGGATCGGTTCCTACGAGCAGTACTTC
TRBV4-1,TRBJ2-7,TRBD2,.,CASSQVPGGAYEQYF,TGCGCCAGCAGCCAAGTGCCGGGGGGAGCCTACGAGCAGTACTTC